This T cell receptor beta chain was recovered during a study of STAT3 mutations in large granular lymphocyte leukemia. Study overall: Among longitudinally sequenced T-LGLL patients, roughly half had canonical activating STAT3 mutations detected.

General study points: Clonal expansion was inferred from samples taken at other timepoints. TCR clonotype switching after therapy occurred in about 30% of the 18 patients. Differing intervals and regimens complicate linking therapy response to clone burden. Every T-cell large granular lymphocyte leukemia patient had at least one immunodominant TCR beta clonotype.

TCRdb's copy holds only in-frame clones and misses some; the assay was immunoSEQ multiplex PCR. The table lists some 2,000 clones, under 80% of them singletons, with about 80% in the top ten. As to this clone: Its antigen is unidentified.

Specimen: peripheral blood mononuclear cells. The TCR comes from a man in his sixties with T-cell large granular lymphocyte leukemia. Some clones in this sample may be carry-over from other donors' samples.

CDR3 coding DNA: TGTGCCTGGAGTGTGGGGGAGACCCAGTACTTC. The encoded protein is CAWSVGETQYF. The chain combines TRBV30 with TRBJ2-5; D is unclear. CDR3 length: 11 amino acids. V lost 0 bases and J 5 bases, leaving 4 bases between the germline ends. Germline CDR1 is GTSNPN and CDR2 is SVGIG (reference sequence).